One sample yielded the 12 T cell receptor beta chains listed below, sequenced in a study of T cells in Graves' hyperthyroidism and ophthalmopathy. TCR beta CDR3 sequences were amplified from RNA transcripts. In the first-round RT-PCR of the TCR CDR3, the HTBI primer set was used. TCRdb reprocessed the multiplex PCR reads via MiXCR and lists one record per CDR3 protein. The data hold fewer than 750,000 distinct CDR3 sequences, with just over 45% observed a single time. Specimen: peripheral blood or thyroid tissue (not recorded which). The receptors here all came from a young woman with Graves' hyperthyroidism.

The J gene is TRBJ2-1, the V gene TRBV11-3; 7 nucleotides agree with TRBD1. V lost 5 bases and J lost 5; bases outside the gene matches: 12. Per the germline V gene, CDR1 is SGHNT and CDR2 is YENEEA. The CDR3 is 16 amino acids. The CDR3 nucleotides read TGTGCCAGCAGCCCGGACAGGCCGGGGCTAGACAATGAGCAGTTCTTC. Residues: CASSPDRPGLDNEQFF.

The chain combines TRBV13 with TRBJ2-7, with 8 bases lining up with TRBD2. Judging by the DNA end, TRBJ2-1 fits better; the J call may be wrong. CDR3 length: 16 residues. Per the germline V gene, CDR1 is PRHDT and CDR2 is FYEKMQ (reference sequence). CDR3 amino acids: CASSLGPTGLGQEQFF. For the CDR3, the DNA is TGTGCCAGCAGCTTAGGCCCAACGGGACTAGGACAAGAGCAGTTCTTC.

On this clonotype: In this CDR3 the conserved last residue, phenylalanine or tryptophan, is missing, so a read error is likely. This chain joins TRBV20-1 and TRBJ2-1, with a possible D match to TRBD1 (5 bases). CDR1 and CDR2 from the germline V gene are DFQATT and SNEGSKA (reference sequence). V was cut by 5 bases and J by 7 bases, with 15 bases left in between. The CDR3 consists of 13 residues. This chain's CDR3 is CSADEQGLNEQFL. CDR3 nucleotides: TGCAGTGCTGACGAGCAGGGTCTGAATGAGCAGTTCCTC.

This clonotype was observed many times. V gene TRBV15 combines with J gene TRBJ1-1; D remains unclear. With 0 bases removed from V and 5 bases from J, the gap between germline ends came to 7 bases. Germline assignment: CDR1 LNHNV and CDR2 YYDKDF (reference sequence). This CDR3 has 13 amino acids. The CDR3 spells CATSREGRTEAFF. DNA for the CDR3: TGTGCCACCAGCAGAGAGGGGAGGACTGAAGCTTTCTTT.

There are a few counts of this clonotype. The chain is built from TRBV15 and TRBJ1-2, with D possibly being TRBD1 (5 bases). Germline values: CDR1 LNHNV, CDR2 YYDKDF (reference sequence). Trimming removed 0 bases from V and 7 bases from J, with 6 bases in between. The CDR3 totals 12 residues. CDR3 residues: CATSRDGAGYTF. The CDR3 DNA sequence: TGTGCCACCAGCAGAGATGGGGCTGGCTACACCTTC.

This clonotype showed up many times. The chain links TRBV10-3 to TRBJ2-5; perhaps TRBD1 as D (6 bases). Trimming left V 3 bases short and J 2 bases short, with 10 bases between. Germline CDR1 reads ENHRY; CDR2 reads SYGVKD. CDR3 length: 14 amino acids. The CDR3 region has the DNA TGTGCCATCAGTGAAGGACAGTTACAAGAGACCCAGTACTTC. Protein: CAISEGQLQETQYF.

The chain uses TRBV7-8 and TRBJ1-6; 8 bases fit TRBD1. This CDR3 region has 17 residues. CDR1 and CDR2 from the germline V gene are SGHVS and FQNEAQ. V shed 5 bases and J 6 bases; nucleotides not matched to a gene: 12. This chain's CDR3 is CASSTRGRDRPNSPLHF. The CDR3 coding sequence is TGTGCCAGCAGCACCAGGGGGCGGGACAGACCTAATTCACCCCTCCACTTT.

The chain recombines TRBV7-2 with TRBJ1-2; 8 bases align to TRBD1. CDR1 and CDR2 from the germline V gene are SGHTA and FQGNSA. This CDR3 is built from 16 residues. The junction had 12 bases not matched to a gene; V was cut back by 4 bases and J by 5 bases. CDR3 bases: TGTGCCAGCAGCTCTATCCGGGACAGGCGACCTTATGGCTACACCTTC. The encoded protein is CASSSIRDRRPYGYTF.

The chain carries TRBV12-3 or TRBV12-4 and TRBJ1-2; 8 nucleotides line up with TRBD1. The length of the CDR3 is 14 residues. The V gene end was trimmed by 2 bases and the J gene end by 6 bases; junction bases not matched to a gene: 5. The CDR3, as DNA: TGTGCCAGCAGTTTAAACAGGGGGGTTAATGGCTACACCTTC. This encodes CASSLNRGVNGYTF.

This clonotype has at least ten counts. The chain employs TRBV5-1 and TRBJ2-6, with D possibly matching TRBD1 (6 bases). The V gene's germline CDR1 is SGHRS and CDR2 YFSETQ. V shed 4 bases and J shed 0 bases, with 11 bases lying between them. This CDR3 has 16 residues. The CDR3 DNA reads TGCGCCAGCAGCACACAGGGTCCCTCTGGGGCCAACGTCCTGACTTTC. Its protein product is CASSTQGPSGANVLTF.

The chain links TRBV29-1 to TRBJ2-2; TRBD1 might be the D (5 bases). Between the trimmed V and J ends, which lost 0 bases and 7 bases, there was a span of 15 bases. Germline assignment: CDR1 SQVTM and CDR2 ANQGSEA. CDR3 length: 15 amino acids. The CDR3 spells CSVEDRVGAGGELFF. Here the CDR3 DNA reads TGCAGCGTTGAAGACAGGGTGGGCGCCGGCGGGGAGCTGTTTTTT.

The V and J genes are TRBV5-6 and TRBJ1-2; 9 positions agree with TRBD1. The CDR3 sequence is 16 residues long. Per the germline V gene, CDR1 is SGHDT and CDR2 is YYEEEE. V lost 0 bases to trimming and J lost 7 bases; unmatched junction nucleotides: 10. The CDR3 region is CASSLASDRGITGYTF. CDR3 nucleotides: TGTGCCAGCAGCTTGGCGTCCGACAGGGGGATTACTGGCTACACCTTC. Drawing the rest from reference TRBV5-6 and TRBJ1-2, the complete variable domain is DAGVTQSPTHLIKTRGQQVTLRCSPKSGHDTVSWYQQALGQGPQFIFQYYEEEERQRGNFPDRFSGHQFPNYSSELNVNALLLGDSALYLCASSLASDRGITGYTFGSGTRLTVV.